This note documents a single T cell receptor beta chain sequence. Its matching antigen is unknown. This specimen comes from a study of CD8 T cells in Susac syndrome. Notes on the study in general: Regarding the TCR sequencing and HLA analysis, the study admitted that a relatively small number of individuals were involved.

Random-hexamer reverse transcription was applied to about 0.5 to 1 ug RNA. Via MiXCR, TCRdb re-called the immunoSEQ multiplex PCR reads, giving one row per CDR3 protein. Of roughly 400,000 distinct CDR3 sequences detected, more than 80% appear once; the ten largest clones hold about 0.12%. Sequencing used CD8+ T cells from PBMCs. The sequence came from a human donor with multiple sclerosis.

In DNA, the CDR3 is TGTGCCAGTAGAACCGGGACAGAAAACACCGGGGAGCTGTTTTTT. Encoded protein: CASRTGTENTGELFF. The chain is built from TRBV19 and TRBJ2-2, with TRBD1 identical over 7 bases. CDR1 LNHDA and CDR2 SQIVND come from the germline V gene (reference sequence). The junction had 6 bases not matched to a gene; V was cut back by 6 bases and J by 2 bases. This CDR3 has 15 amino acids.